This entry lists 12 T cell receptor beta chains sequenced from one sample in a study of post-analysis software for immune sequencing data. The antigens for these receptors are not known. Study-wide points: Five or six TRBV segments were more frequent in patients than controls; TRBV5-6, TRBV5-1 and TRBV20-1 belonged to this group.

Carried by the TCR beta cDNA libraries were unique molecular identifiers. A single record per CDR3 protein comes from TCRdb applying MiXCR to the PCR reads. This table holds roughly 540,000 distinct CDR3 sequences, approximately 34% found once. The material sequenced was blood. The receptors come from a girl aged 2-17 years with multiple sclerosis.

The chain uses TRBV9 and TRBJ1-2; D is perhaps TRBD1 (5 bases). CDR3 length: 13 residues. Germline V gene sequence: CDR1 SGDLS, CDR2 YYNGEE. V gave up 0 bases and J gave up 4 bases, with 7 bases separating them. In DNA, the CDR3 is TGTGCCAGCAGCGTAGGCGACAGCTATGGCTACACCTTC. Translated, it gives CASSVGDSYGYTF.

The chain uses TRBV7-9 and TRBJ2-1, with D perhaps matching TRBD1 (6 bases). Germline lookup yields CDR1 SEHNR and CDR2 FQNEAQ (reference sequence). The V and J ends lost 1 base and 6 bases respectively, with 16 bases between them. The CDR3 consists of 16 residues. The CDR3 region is CASSLGGGRDSNEQFF. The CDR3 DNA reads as TGTGCCAGCAGCTTAGGAGGGGGTCGGGATTCCAATGAGCAGTTCTTC.

The CDR3 coding sequence is TGTGCCAGCCGGGACAGGGGGCTCGGGAAGGAGACCCAGTACTTC. It encodes CASRDRGLGKETQYF. The V gene is TRBV7-2, the J gene TRBJ2-7; TRBD1 matches 12 bases. The J call may not be correct, given that the DNA end is closer to TRBJ2-5. The CDR3 runs to 15 residues. Germline CDR1 is SGHTA and CDR2 is FQGNSA.

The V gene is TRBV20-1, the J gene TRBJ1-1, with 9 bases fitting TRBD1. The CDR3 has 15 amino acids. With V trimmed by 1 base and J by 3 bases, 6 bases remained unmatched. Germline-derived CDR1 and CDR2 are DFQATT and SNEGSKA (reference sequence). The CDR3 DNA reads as TGCAGTGCTAGAGCTTCCTGGACAGGGGACACTGAAGCTTTCTTT. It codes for CSARASWTGDTEAFF.

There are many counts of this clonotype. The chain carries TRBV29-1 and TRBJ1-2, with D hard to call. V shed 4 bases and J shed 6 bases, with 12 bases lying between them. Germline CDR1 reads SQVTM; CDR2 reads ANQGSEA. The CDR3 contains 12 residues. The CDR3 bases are TGCAGCGTTGGTTATCTAGGCCATGGCTACACCTTC. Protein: CSVGYLGHGYTF.

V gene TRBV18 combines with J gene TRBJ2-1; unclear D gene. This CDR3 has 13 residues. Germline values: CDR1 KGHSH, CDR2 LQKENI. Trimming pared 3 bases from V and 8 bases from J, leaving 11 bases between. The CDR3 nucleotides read TGTGCCAGCTCACCCCTGGGTAGGGATGAGCAGTTCTTC. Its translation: CASSPLGRDEQFF.

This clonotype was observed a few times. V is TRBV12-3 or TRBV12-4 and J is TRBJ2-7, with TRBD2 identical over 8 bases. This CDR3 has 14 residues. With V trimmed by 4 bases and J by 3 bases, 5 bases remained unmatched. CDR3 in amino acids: CASSYSGNLYEQYF. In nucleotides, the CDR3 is TGTGCCAGCAGTTATAGCGGGAACCTCTACGAGCAGTACTTC.

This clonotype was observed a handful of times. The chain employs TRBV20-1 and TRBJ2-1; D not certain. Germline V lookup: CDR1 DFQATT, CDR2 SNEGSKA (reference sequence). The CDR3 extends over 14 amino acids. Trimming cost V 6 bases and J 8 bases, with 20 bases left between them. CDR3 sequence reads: CSAKPQLAGDEQFF. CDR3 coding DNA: TGCAGTGCGAAGCCTCAATTGGCCGGCGATGAGCAGTTCTTC.

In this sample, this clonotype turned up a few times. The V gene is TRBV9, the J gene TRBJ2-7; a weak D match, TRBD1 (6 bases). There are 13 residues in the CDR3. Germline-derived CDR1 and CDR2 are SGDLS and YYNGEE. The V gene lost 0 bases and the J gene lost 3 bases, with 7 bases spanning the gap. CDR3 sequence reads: CASSVGGLYEQYF. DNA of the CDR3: TGTGCCAGCAGCGTAGGGGGGCTCTACGAGCAGTACTTC.

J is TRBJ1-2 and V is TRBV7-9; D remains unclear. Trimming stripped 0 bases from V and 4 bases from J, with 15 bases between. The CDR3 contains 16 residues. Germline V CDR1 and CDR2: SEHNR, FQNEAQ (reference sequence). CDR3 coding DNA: TGTGCCAGCAGCTTAGCGTTGGCAGGAGAGTTCTATGGCTACACCTTC. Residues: CASSLALAGEFYGYTF.

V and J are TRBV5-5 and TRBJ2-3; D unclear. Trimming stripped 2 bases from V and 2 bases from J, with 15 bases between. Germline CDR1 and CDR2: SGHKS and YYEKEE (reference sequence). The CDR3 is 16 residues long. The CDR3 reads CASSFGSLGPTDTQYF. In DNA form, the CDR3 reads TGTGCCAGCAGCTTCGGATCCCTCGGGCCCACAGATACGCAGTATTTT.

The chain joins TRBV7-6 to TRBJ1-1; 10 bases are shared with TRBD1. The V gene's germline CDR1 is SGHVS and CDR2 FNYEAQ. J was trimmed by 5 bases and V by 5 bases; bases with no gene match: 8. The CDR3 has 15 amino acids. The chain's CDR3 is CASSLRTGGNTEAFF. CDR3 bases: TGTGCCAGCAGCCTAAGGACAGGGGGAAATACTGAAGCTTTCTTT.